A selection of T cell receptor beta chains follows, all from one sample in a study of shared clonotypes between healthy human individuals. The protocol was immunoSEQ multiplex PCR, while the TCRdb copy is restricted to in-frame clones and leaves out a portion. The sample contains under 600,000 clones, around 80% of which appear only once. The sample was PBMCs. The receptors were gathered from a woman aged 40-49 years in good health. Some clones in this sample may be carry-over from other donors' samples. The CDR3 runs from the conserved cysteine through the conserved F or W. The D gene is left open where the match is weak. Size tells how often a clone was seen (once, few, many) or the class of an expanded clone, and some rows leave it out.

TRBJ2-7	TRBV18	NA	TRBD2	CASSPGLAGVSGEQYF	TGTGCCAGCTCGCCGGGACTAGCGGGAGTATCTGGCGAGCAGTACTTC
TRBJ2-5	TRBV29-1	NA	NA	CSAGETQYF	TGCAGCGCCGGAGAGACCCAGTACTTC
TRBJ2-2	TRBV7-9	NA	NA	CASSLFRSPHTGELFF	TGTGCCAGCAGCTTATTCAGGAGTCCTCACACCGGGGAGCTGTTTTTT
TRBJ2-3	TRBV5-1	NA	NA	CASSLAGDTQYF	TGCGCCAGCAGCTTGGCAGGAGATACGCAGTATTTT
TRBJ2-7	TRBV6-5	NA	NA	CASSYVAGHPYEQYF	TGTGCCAGCAGTTACGTGGCGGGACATCCCTACGAGCAGTACTTC
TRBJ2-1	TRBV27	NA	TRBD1	CASRVTWTGSLSNEQFF	TGTGCCAGCAGGGTGACTTGGACAGGGTCTTTATCAAATGAGCAGTTCTTC
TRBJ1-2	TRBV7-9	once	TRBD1	CASSFEGAFGYTF	TGTGCCAGCAGCTTTGAGGGGGCGTTTGGCTACACCTTC
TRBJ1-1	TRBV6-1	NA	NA	CASSDAGARGTEAFF	TGTGCCAGCAGTGACGCGGGGGCGCGAGGGACTGAAGCTTTCTTT
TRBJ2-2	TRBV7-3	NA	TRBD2	CASSPSGSTGELFF	TGTGCCAGCAGCCCTAGCGGGAGCACCGGGGAGCTGTTTTTT
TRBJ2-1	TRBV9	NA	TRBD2	CASSAQAGGGYEQFF	TGTGCCAGCAGCGCGCAGGCGGGAGGGGGCTATGAGCAGTTCTTC